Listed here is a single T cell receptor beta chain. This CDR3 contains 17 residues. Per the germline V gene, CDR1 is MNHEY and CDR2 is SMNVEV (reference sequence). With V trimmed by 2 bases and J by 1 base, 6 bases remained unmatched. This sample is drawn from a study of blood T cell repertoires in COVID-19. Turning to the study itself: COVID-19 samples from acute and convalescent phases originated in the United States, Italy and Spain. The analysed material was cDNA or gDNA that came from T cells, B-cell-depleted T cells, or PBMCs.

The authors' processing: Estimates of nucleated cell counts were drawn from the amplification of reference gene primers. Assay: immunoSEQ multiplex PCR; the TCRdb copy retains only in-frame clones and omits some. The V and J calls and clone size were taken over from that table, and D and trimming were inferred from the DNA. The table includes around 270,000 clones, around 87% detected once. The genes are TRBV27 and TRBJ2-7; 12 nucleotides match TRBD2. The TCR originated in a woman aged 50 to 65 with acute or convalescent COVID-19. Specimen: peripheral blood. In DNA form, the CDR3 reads TGTGCCAGCAGTTTACTAGCGGGAGGGCGAGTGTCCTACGAGCAGTACTTC. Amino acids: CASSLLAGGRVSYEQYF.